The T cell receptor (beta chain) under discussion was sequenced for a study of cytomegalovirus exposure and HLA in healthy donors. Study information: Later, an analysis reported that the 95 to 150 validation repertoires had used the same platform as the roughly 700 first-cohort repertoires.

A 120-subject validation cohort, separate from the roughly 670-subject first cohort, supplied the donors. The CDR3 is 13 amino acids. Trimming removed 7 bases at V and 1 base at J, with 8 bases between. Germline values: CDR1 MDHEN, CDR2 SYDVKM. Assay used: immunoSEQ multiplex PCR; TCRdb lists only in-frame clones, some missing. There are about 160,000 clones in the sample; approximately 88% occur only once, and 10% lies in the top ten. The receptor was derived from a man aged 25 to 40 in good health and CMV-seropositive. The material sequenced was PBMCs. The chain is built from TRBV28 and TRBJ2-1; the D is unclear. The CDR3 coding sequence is TGTGCCAGCAACTCCGGGTCCTACAATGAGCAGTTCTTC. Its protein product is CASNSGSYNEQFF.